One sample yielded the 7 T cell receptor beta chains listed below, sequenced in a study of coeliac disease. This table comes from immunoSEQ multiplex PCR, and its TCRdb copy is limited to in-frame clones, with some not included. The sample shows about 4,800 clones, under 85% of them seen only once. Sequencing was performed on lamina propria lymphocytes from the gut. These receptors all stem from a woman aged 18-29 years with active celiac disease.

The chain employs TRBV6-6 and TRBJ1-1; no clear D. CDR1 is MNHNY, CDR2 SVGAGI, per germline (reference sequence). The CDR3 consists of 13 residues. V was trimmed by 0 bases and J by 7 bases, leaving 9 bases between them. CDR3 region: CASSYSSPIEAFF. The DNA for the CDR3 is TGTGCCAGCAGTTACTCGAGTCCGATTGAAGCTTTCTTT.

The J gene is TRBJ2-7, the V gene TRBV27, with D possibly TRBD1 on 6 matching bases. The CDR3 covers 18 residues. Trimming removed 2 bases at V and 4 bases at J, with 24 bases between. Germline CDR1 and CDR2: MNHEY and SMNVEV (reference sequence). CDR3 protein: CASSLKTTRGPRAYEQYF. In DNA form, the CDR3 reads TGTGCCAGCAGTTTAAAGACAACCAGGGGTCCCCGGGCTTACGAGCAGTACTTC.

The V and J genes are TRBV30 and TRBJ1-3; D is unresolved. This CDR3 has 12 residues. Germline assignment: CDR1 GTSNPN and CDR2 SVGIG (reference sequence). V lost 2 bases, J lost 4 bases, and 6 bases lay in between. The CDR3 here is CAWSLRGNTIYF. CDR3 nucleotide sequence: TGTGCCTGGAGTCTCAGGGGAAACACCATATATTTT.

In its sample, this clone was seen a few times. The chain couples TRBV5-6 to TRBJ1-6, with 8 bases lining up with TRBD1. The CDR3 has 15 residues. V shed 3 bases and J 9 bases; nucleotides not matched to a gene: 8. Per the germline V gene, CDR1 is SGHDT and CDR2 is YYEEEE. The CDR3 sequence: CASSSLDRDGSPLHF. For the CDR3, the DNA is TGTGCCAGCAGCTCCCTGGACAGGGACGGTTCACCCCTCCACTTT.

The chain recombines TRBV6-4 with TRBJ2-3, with TRBD2 identical over 8 bases. CDR3 length: 15 residues. CDR1 is MRHNA, CDR2 SNTAGT, per germline. Trimming cost V 2 bases and J 1 base; bases outside gene matches: 2. CDR3 amino acids: CASSDKAGGTDTQYF. The CDR3 DNA reads TGTGCCAGCAGTGACAAAGCGGGGGGCACAGATACGCAGTATTTT.

The chain couples TRBV18 to TRBJ2-3, with a tentative D call TRBD1 (5 bases). This CDR3 region has 18 residues. V lost 3 bases and J 3 bases, leaving 22 bases between the germline ends. Germline CDR1 is KGHSH and CDR2 is LQKENI. The CDR3 here is CASSPSVAGNMGTDTQYF. The CDR3, as DNA: TGTGCCAGCTCACCTTCGGTGGCAGGGAATATGGGGACAGATACGCAGTATTTT.

The chain couples TRBV7-8 to TRBJ1-1; TRBD1 aligns across 10 bases. V was pared by 5 bases and J by 4 bases, with 7 bases of the junction left unmatched. Germline loops: CDR1 SGHVS, CDR2 FQNEAQ. The CDR3 covers 15 residues. CDR3: CASSPRQGAGTEAFF. The DNA for the CDR3 is TGTGCCAGCAGCCCCCGACAGGGGGCGGGCACTGAAGCTTTCTTT.